Shown below are 15 T cell receptor beta chains from a single sample sequenced in a study of T cell changes during pregnancy in multiple sclerosis. Here immunoSEQ multiplex PCR was the method, and the copy in TCRdb shows in-frame clones only, minus some. The sample holds around 92,000 clones; 80% to 95% are singletons and the top ten take around 4.5%. Sequenced material: peripheral blood, taken in the first trimester of pregnancy. Receptors originate from a female donor with multiple sclerosis, enrolled in a pregnancy study.

CDR3: CASSQGQGAYEQYF. The CDR3 DNA is TGCGCCAGCAGCCAAGGACAGGGGGCCTACGAGCAGTACTTC. This chain connects TRBV4-1 to TRBJ2-7; 9 bases map to TRBD1. J lost 2 bases, V lost 1 base, and 0 bases had no gene match. The CDR3 runs 14 residues. Germline CDR1 MGHRA, CDR2 YSYEKL.

J is TRBJ1-6 and V is TRBV14, with TRBD1 matching 7 bases. The CDR3 loop spans 14 amino acids. J gave up 9 bases and V 6 bases, and 8 bases lay outside the gene matches. The germline V gene has CDR1 SGHDN and CDR2 FVKESK. The CDR3 DNA reads as TGTGCCAGCAGAGTAGGGGGCAGGGGTTCACCCCTCCACTTT. Amino acids: CASRVGGRGSPLHF. The whole variable domain, remainder taken from reference TRBV14 and TRBJ1-6, is EAGVTQFPSHSVIEKGQTVTLRCDPISGHDNLYWYRRVMGKEIKFLLHFVKESKQDESGMPNNRFLAERTGGTYSTLKVQPAELEDSGVYFCASRVGGRGSPLHFGNGTRLTVT.

This chain joins TRBV30 and TRBJ2-7; 13 nucleotides agree with TRBD2. The germline V gene has CDR1 GTSNPN and CDR2 SVGIG (reference sequence). This CDR3 spans 13 amino acids. Germline trimming cut 3 bases from V and 12 bases from J; bases unmatched to any gene: 8. The CDR3 DNA is TGTGCCTGGAGCTGGACTAGCGGGGGCCTTCCGTACTTC. This sequence encodes CAWSWTSGGLPYF.

The chain combines TRBV21-1 with TRBJ1-5. TRBV21-1 is reported as a pseudogene. The CDR3 loop spans 20 amino acids. This CDR3 is CASSPKASSSVVARNQPQHF. The CDR3 bases are TGTGCCAGCAGCCCTAAAGCGTCATCCTCGGTAGTAGCAAGGAATCAGCCCCAGCATTTT.

The chain couples TRBV15 to TRBJ1-2; 10 bases are shared with TRBD1. The trim removed 6 bases at V and 8 bases at J, leaving 9 bases unmatched. Germline assignment: CDR1 LNHNV and CDR2 YYDKDF (reference sequence). The CDR3 contains 14 residues. The CDR3 DNA is TGTGCCACCAGGAAAGCCGGGACAGGGGAAGGCTACACCTTC. Translation gives CATRKAGTGEGYTF. Complete variable domain (other parts from reference TRBV15 and TRBJ1-2): DAMVIQNPRYQVTQFGKPVTLSCSQTLNHNVMYWYQQKSSQAPKLLFHYYDKDFNNEADTPDNFQSRRPNTSFCFLDIRSPGLGDTAMYLCATRKAGTGEGYTFGSGTRLTVV.

The chain uses TRBV7-3 and TRBJ2-1; 8 bases map to TRBD2. V lost 2 bases and J lost 3; bases outside the gene matches: 6. This CDR3 comprises 16 residues. CDR1 is SGHTA, CDR2 FQGTGA, per germline. The CDR3 protein is CASSLHPAGGYNEQFF. In nucleotides, the CDR3 is TGTGCCAGCAGCTTACATCCCGCGGGGGGCTACAATGAGCAGTTCTTC. Combining the CDR3 with reference TRBV7-3 and TRBJ2-1 gives the whole variable domain GAGVSQTPSNKVTEKGKYVELRCDPISGHTALYWYRQSLGQGPEFLIYFQGTGAADDSGLPNDRFFAVRPEGSVSTLKIQRTERGDSAVYLCASSLHPAGGYNEQFFGPGTRLTVL.

The genes are TRBV6-1 and TRBJ1-2; tentatively, D is TRBD1 (6 bases). The CDR3 length is 13 residues. From germline, CDR1 is MNHNS and CDR2 SASEGT. V lost 10 bases, J lost 4 bases, and 16 bases lay in between. The CDR3 DNA follows: TGTGCCACCAGACTAGGACAGACCTATGGCTACACCTTC. It specifies CATRLGQTYGYTF.

The chain uses TRBV5-6 and TRBJ2-7, with D perhaps matching TRBD1 (6 bases). Germline CDR1 SGHDT, CDR2 YYEEEE. V lost 4 bases, J lost 2 bases, and 13 bases lay in between. The CDR3 has 14 residues. CDR3 sequence reads: CASSHRQATYEQYF. CDR3 sequence (DNA): TGTGCCAGCAGCCACCGACAGGCTACCTACGAGCAGTACTTC.

The chain combines TRBV19 with TRBJ2-1; TRBD1 might be the D (6 bases). The CDR3 spans 16 residues. From germline, CDR1 is LNHDA and CDR2 SQIVND (reference sequence). V lost 5 bases and J lost 4, with 18 bases in between. In DNA, the CDR3 is TGTGCCAGTAGTCTAACAGGGTCCAATCCATACAATGAGCAGTTCTTC. Its translation: CASSLTGSNPYNEQFF.

The rearrangement joins TRBV19 to TRBJ1-4, with TRBD1 as a possible D gene (6 bases). Trimming shortened V by 4 bases and J by 5 bases, and 17 bases separated the two germline ends. Germline V gene data show CDR1 as LNHDA and CDR2 as SQIVND (reference sequence). This CDR3 has 16 residues. CDR3 coding DNA: TGTGCCAGTAGTAGAGTCATACAGGGAGTCAATGAAAAACTGTTTTTT. This codes for CASSRVIQGVNEKLFF.

V is TRBV6-1 and J is TRBJ2-2; no clear D gene. V was shortened by 5 bases and J by 9 bases, with 7 bases between the two germline ends. The length of the CDR3 is 11 residues. Germline V CDR1 and CDR2: MNHNS, SASEGT. CDR3 DNA sequence: TGTGCCAGCAGTTACAACCGGGAGCTGTTTTTT. As protein: CASSYNRELFF.

This clone was picked up one time. The CDR3 here is CASSVATGGGPQHF. The CDR3 nucleotides are TGTGCCAGCAGCGTAGCTACCGGGGGGGGGCCCCAGCATTTT. The chain carries TRBV9 and TRBJ1-5; D may be TRBD1 (5 bases). With 0 bases removed from V and 9 bases from J, the gap between germline ends came to 13 bases. Germline assignment: CDR1 SGDLS and CDR2 YYNGEE. The CDR3 totals 14 residues.

This clone occurred once. The V call is TRBV6-4, the J call TRBJ1-5, with a possible D match to TRBD1 (5 bases). V lost 2 bases and J 5 bases, leaving 10 bases between the germline ends. Per the germline V gene, CDR1 is MRHNA and CDR2 is SNTAGT. The length of the CDR3 is 14 residues. The CDR3 DNA sequence: TGTGCCAGCAGTGACGGAGGGGACCATCAGCCCCAGCATTTT. Translated, it gives CASSDGGDHQPQHF.

The chain links TRBV12-5 to TRBJ2-5; 8 bases fit TRBD1. Germline V gives CDR1 LGHNT, CDR2 FRNRAP. This CDR3 has 14 amino acids. V lost 1 base and J lost 3; bases outside the gene matches: 1. The CDR3 protein is CASGLGTGKETQYF. CDR3 nucleotides: TGTGCTAGTGGTTTGGGGACAGGGAAAGAGACCCAGTACTTC. The full variable domain, in which reference TRBV12-5 and TRBJ2-5 provide the parts outside the CDR3, is DARVTQTPRHKVTEMGQEVTMRCQPILGHNTVFWYRQTMMQGLELLAYFRNRAPLDDSGMPKDRFSAEMPDATLATLKIQPSEPRDSAVYFCASGLGTGKETQYFGPGTRLLVL.

This chain joins TRBV7-3 and TRBJ2-2, with D unresolved. The germline V gene encodes CDR1 SGHTA and CDR2 FQGTGA. CDR3 length: 15 amino acids. V lost 5 bases and J lost 0, with 10 bases in between. CDR3 residues: CASSMTFTNTGELFF. The CDR3 bases are TGTGCCAGCAGCATGACATTCACGAACACCGGGGAGCTGTTTTTT.